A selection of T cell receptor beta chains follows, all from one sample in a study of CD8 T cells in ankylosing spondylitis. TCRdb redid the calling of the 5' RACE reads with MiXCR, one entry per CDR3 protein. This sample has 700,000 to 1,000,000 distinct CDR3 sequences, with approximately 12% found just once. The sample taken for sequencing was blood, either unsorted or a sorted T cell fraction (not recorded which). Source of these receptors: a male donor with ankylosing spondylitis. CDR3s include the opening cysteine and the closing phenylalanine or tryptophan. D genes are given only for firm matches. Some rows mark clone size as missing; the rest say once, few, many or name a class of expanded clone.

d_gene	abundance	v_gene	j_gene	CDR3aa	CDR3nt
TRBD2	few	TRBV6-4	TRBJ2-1	CASSGSRGVSYNEQFF	TGTGCCAGCAGTGGTTCGCGGGGGGTTTCCTACAATGAGCAGTTCTTC
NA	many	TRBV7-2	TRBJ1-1	CASSPTGLETEAFF	TGTGCCAGCAGCCCGACAGGACTGGAAACTGAAGCTTTCTTT
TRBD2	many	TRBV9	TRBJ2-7	CASSKLGGSYEQYF	TGTGCCAGCAGCAAGCTGGGGGGGTCTTACGAGCAGTACTTC
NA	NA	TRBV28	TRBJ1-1	CASSLITTTEAFF	TGTGCCAGCAGCCTGATAACCACCACTGAAGCTTTCTTT
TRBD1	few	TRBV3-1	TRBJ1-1	CASSQDMTGWTEAFF	TGTGCCAGCAGCCAAGATATGACAGGGTGGACTGAAGCTTTCTTT
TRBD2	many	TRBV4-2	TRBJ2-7	CASSLRLAGGYEQYF	TGTGCCAGCAGCCTTAGACTAGCGGGAGGCTACGAGCAGTACTTC
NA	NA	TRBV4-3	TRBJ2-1	CASSQQFKGPYNEQFF	TGCGCCAGCAGCCAACAATTCAAAGGGCCCTACAATGAGCAGTTCTTC
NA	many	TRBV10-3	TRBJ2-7	CAISETRDSYYEQYF	TGTGCCATCAGTGAGACCAGGGACTCATACTACGAGCAGTACTTC
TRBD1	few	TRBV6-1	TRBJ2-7	CASSGGTGGIYEQYF	TGTGCCAGCAGCGGCGGGACAGGGGGGATCTACGAGCAGTACTTC
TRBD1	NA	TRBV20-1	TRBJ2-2	CSAENGQENTGELFF	TGCAGTGCCGAGAATGGACAGGAGAACACCGGGGAGCTGTTTTTT
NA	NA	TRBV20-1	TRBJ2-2	CSAPDNTGELFF	TGCAGTGCTCCGGACAACACCGGGGAGCTGTTTTTT
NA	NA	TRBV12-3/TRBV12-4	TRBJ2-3	CASSQPRALGDTQYF	TGTGCCAGCAGTCAGCCCCGGGCCCTGGGGGATACGCAGTATTTT
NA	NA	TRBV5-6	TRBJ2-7	CASSLPDGYYEQYF	TGTGCCAGCAGCTTACCCGACGGATACTACGAGCAGTACTTC